This T cell receptor beta chain was profiled in a study of T-cell memory formation after mild COVID-19. Study information: There were largely donor-specific TCR clusters.

With constant-segment primers, 5'RACE yielded cDNA libraries of TCR alpha and TCR beta that carried sample barcodes and UMIs. TCRdb called the 5' RACE reads again in MiXCR, with one record for every CDR3 protein. The table lists under 400,000 distinct CDR3 sequences, more than 20% of them singletons. This clonotype was observed a handful of times. Its target is not known. Losses at the gene ends were 0 bases for V and 5 bases for J; bases not matched to a gene: 10. Germline V gives CDR1 LGHNA, CDR2 YSLEER. CDR3 length equals 17 residues. Overall study results and limits: The main location of contracting CD4+ clones was CM and EM, and that of contracting CD8+ clones was EMRA.

The TCR originated in an adult woman who had mild COVID-19 (a few samples of this study predate the infection). Cell type and time point are not known. The rearrangement uses TRBV4-3 and TRBJ2-1, with 7 bases aligning to TRBD2. The source material was PBMCs or a T cell subset sorted from them (not recorded which). Here the CDR3 DNA reads TGCGCCAGCAGCCAAGATCGGGATCGGGAGGTCGACAATGAGCAGTTCTTC. Its translation: CASSQDRDREVDNEQFF.